This is a list of T cell receptor beta chains from one sample in a study of blood T cell repertoires in COVID-19. Some clones are missing from TCRdb's copy, which holds only in-frame ones; the method was immunoSEQ multiplex PCR. The sample yields approximately 52,000 clones, over 75% seen once. The sample taken for sequencing was peripheral blood. The receptor set was obtained from a human donor in a cohort sampled during active COVID-19. Both conserved end residues are part of each CDR3.

V: TRBV27; CDR3: CASRHPSGRKDTQYF
V: TRBV5-1; CDR3: CASSFSGIEDYGYTF
V: TRBV27; CDR3: CASSHRIQWVTDTQYF
V: TRBV6-4; CDR3: CASSVFAELNNEQFF
V: TRBV29-1; CDR3: CSVGRDTPYNEQFF
V: TRBV28; CDR3: CASSLVAGGLGNQPQHF
V: TRBV24-1; CDR3: CATSDRDSRNIQYF
V: TRBV6-5; CDR3: CASRQDRGYNQPQHF
V: TRBV5-4; CDR3: CASSPDRNQETQYF
V: TRBV18; CDR3: CASSPRQLTGGTEAFF
V: TRBV27; CDR3: CASSHRTSAYNEQFF
V: TRBV24-1; CDR3: CATSDSRQGWNQPQHF
V: TRBV9; CDR3: CASSEKTSPFGNEQFF
V: TRBV15; CDR3: CATSRDRGSSEQYF
V: TRBV21-1; CDR3: CASSKALAAHGEQYF
V: TRBV7-9; CDR3: CASSIGLAGQETQYF
V: TRBV20-1; CDR3: CSAGSGHEQYF
V: TRBV15; CDR3: CATSVNMNTEAFF
V: TRBV6-5; CDR3: CASGRGRHNEQFF
V: TRBV4-2; CDR3: CASSQPGGNSGSYEQYF
V: TRBV5-5; CDR3: CASSRDSRSGANVLTF
V: TRBV27; CDR3: CASSRLGLAANNEQFF
V: TRBV3-1/TRBV3-2; CDR3: CASSHNRGIYDQPQHF
V: TRBV6-5; CDR3: CASSFIPTDHYGYTF
V: TRBV10-3; CDR3: CAISESTRVGQFF
V: TRBV4-2; CDR3: CASSGAFATNEKLFF
V: TRBV5-1; CDR3: CASSLAHVVTSGSNEQYF
V: TRBV28; CDR3: CASTTSGSGHNEKLFF
V: TRBV28; CDR3: CASSPTSGRSASTDTQYF
V: TRBV13; CDR3: CASSTPGLYTGELFF
V: TRBV6-6; CDR3: CASSRYRDSTSGRPIGETQYF
V: TRBV3-1/TRBV3-2; CDR3: CASSQGTGPQGTQYF
V: TRBV27; CDR3: CASSFSRRGTEAFF
V: TRBV21-1; CDR3: CASSIPPPGQVFTRYGYTF
V: TRBV3-1/TRBV3-2; CDR3: CASSLIPGLAMNEQFF
V: TRBV19; CDR3: CASSNGVPNYGYTF
V: TRBV5-1; CDR3: CASSLGPSGSGTDTQYF
V: TRBV4-2; CDR3: CASSQATGTTLYNEQFF
V: TRBV30; CDR3: CAWIKKGGTEAFF
V: TRBV5-4; CDR3: CASSLGLATQETQYF
V: TRBV5-6; CDR3: CASSLGLAASYNEQFF
V: TRBV6-5; CDR3: CASSPPGSYEQYF
V: TRBV3-1/TRBV3-2; CDR3: CASSQTGTSGFTGELFF
V: TRBV14; CDR3: CASSQLPSGRREQYF
V: TRBV2; CDR3: CASSVSGLNEQFF
V: TRBV28; CDR3: CASRRGGREQFF
V: TRBV27; CDR3: CASTWRSNSPLHF
V: TRBV6-2/TRBV6-3; CDR3: CASSSGQGSYEQYF
V: TRBV5-1; CDR3: CASSSGQGGLHNEQFF
V: TRBV28; CDR3: CASSLQRLAGGTYEQYF
V: TRBV2; CDR3: CASSEYNTNTEAFF
V: TRBV28; CDR3: CASSSRGTASYEQYF
V: TRBV27; CDR3: CASSSKTGAYEQYF
V: TRBV28; CDR3: CATENRSSGNTIYF
V: TRBV6-4; CDR3: CASSDSSAGGEQFF